This is a list of T cell receptor beta chains from one sample in a study of glioma-infiltrating T cells after dendritic cell vaccination. Sequencing was performed with immunoSEQ multiplex PCR; in TCRdb, only in-frame clones are kept and a portion is missing. The sample has over 55,000 clones, roughly 79% seen once. The sequenced sample was blood, obtained before dendritic cell vaccination. These receptors came from a human donor with glioblastoma. CDR3s include the opening cysteine and the closing phenylalanine or tryptophan. Part of the rows lack a size; the others show once, few, many or a class for expanded clones.

CDR3 | J | size | V
CASTLDRNNYGYTF | TRBJ1-2 | - | TRBV5-8
CASSLEPGQGYEQYF | TRBJ2-7 | - | TRBV5-1
CASSLGGSGNQYF | TRBJ2-7 | - | TRBV5-1
CASSSGQPNEKLFF | TRBJ1-4 | - | TRBV11-3
CASSRVRGTGELFF | TRBJ2-2 | once | TRBV7-3
CAIGLDTDTQYF | TRBJ2-3 | - | TRBV15
CASKAGDAAEPQHF | TRBJ1-5 | - | TRBV6-1
CASSPDRTRSYEQYF | TRBJ2-7 | once | TRBV11-2
CASSEGPGRGEKLFF | TRBJ1-4 | - | TRBV2
CSVQAGAEAFF | TRBJ1-1 | - | TRBV29-1
CSVEVAGRQLAQYF | TRBJ2-5 | - | TRBV29-1
CASSPSGGQGSPLHF | TRBJ1-6 | - | TRBV18
CASSVGLNLENTIYF | TRBJ1-3 | few | TRBV19
CASSVGRYGYTF | TRBJ1-2 | - | TRBV2
CASSPVPGGTDGYTF | TRBJ1-2 | once | TRBV7-2
CAISEYGSGSENTEAFF | TRBJ1-1 | - | TRBV10-3
CASRFTGTDEQFF | TRBJ2-1 | - | TRBV6-5
CASSTRDTSYEQYF | - | - | TRBV7-9
CASSTPIDSPETQYF | TRBJ2-5 | - | TRBV5-4
CASKAEGQGAFQPQHF | TRBJ1-5 | once | TRBV19
CAISESMQDTDGYTF | TRBJ1-2 | - | TRBV10-3
CASSSETGRTNEKLFF | TRBJ1-4 | - | TRBV19